This T cell receptor beta chain was documented in a study of radiotherapy plus CTLA-4 blockade in lung cancer. This clone has only a few counts. The antigen is not known. Regarding the study as a whole: In blood, early T cell clone dynamics reportedly predicted response best, together with interferon-beta.

The germline V gene has CDR1 MDHEN and CDR2 SYDVKM. The CDR3 contains 15 residues. V was shortened by 5 bases and J by 3 bases, with 16 bases between the two germline ends. Libraries were prepared by immunoSEQ multiplex PCR; TCRdb keeps only in-frame clonotypes and omits some of them. The sample shows about 85,000 clones, more than 75% of them seen only once. Focal radiation and CTLA-4 blockade (ipilimumab) were tested in chemo-refractory metastatic non-small-cell lung cancer patients. The V call is TRBV28, the J call TRBJ2-5, with a tentative D call TRBD2 (5 bases). Sequencing was performed on peripheral blood, taken from a patient treated with radiotherapy plus ipilimumab. The sequence derives from a human donor with non-small cell lung cancer who had a partial response to radiotherapy plus ipilimumab. CDR3 coding DNA: TGTGCCAGCAGTAAGGCCCGGGAAAGGAAAGAGACCCAGTACTTC. It translates to CASSKARERKETQYF.